One and the same sample provided the 14 T cell receptor beta chains below, sequenced in a study of response to subunit inactivated influenza vaccine. MiXCR, applied by TCRdb to the RT-PCR reads, yields one record per CDR3 protein. The sample has 610,000 or so distinct CDR3 sequences, 14% seen once; the top ten hold over 8.5%. Here the sequenced sample was PBMCs from blood, taken about 12 days after vaccination. The receptors come from a man aged 50 to 60 who received an inactivated influenza vaccine.

This clonotype turned up a few times. J is TRBJ2-3 and V is TRBV18, with 9 bases fitting TRBD2. V trimming: 5 bases; J trimming: 0 bases; junction bases outside the gene matches: 3. CDR1 KGHSH and CDR2 LQKENI come from the germline V gene. The CDR3 spans 15 residues. The CDR3 DNA reads as TGTGCCAGCTCATCTCTAGCGGGGAGCACAGATACGCAGTATTTT. It specifies CASSSLAGSTDTQYF.

The chain employs TRBV6-5 and TRBJ1-1, with D uncertain. V was pared by 5 bases and J by 6 bases, with 13 bases between. The CDR3 has 13 amino acids. Germline CDR1 MNHEY, CDR2 SVGAGI. The CDR3 bases are TGTGCCAGCAGTATACCTAACGGCGCTGAAGCTTTCTTT. It translates to CASSIPNGAEAFF.

This clonotype was counted at least ten times. The CDR3 DNA reads TGTGCCAGCAGCTCAAGGAGGGCCGGGGATACGCAGTATTTT. This translates into CASSSRRAGDTQYF. The chain combines TRBV7-2 with TRBJ2-3, with a weak D call TRBD2 (6 bases). The CDR3 has 14 residues. Germline CDR1 is SGHTA and CDR2 is FQGNSA. The V end lost 4 bases, the J end lost 6 bases, and 14 bases lay between the germline ends.

This rearrangement joins TRBV4-1 to TRBJ2-4; either TRBD1 or TRBD2 may fit D (5 bases each). The CDR3 is 18 amino acids. Trimming removed 4 bases from V and 1 base from J, with 20 bases in between. Germline-derived CDR1 and CDR2 are MGHRA and YSYEKL. The CDR3 bases are TGCGCCAGCAGCCCCTACGCCAAAGGGACCTTGGCCAAAAACATTCAGTACTTC. This codes for CASSPYAKGTLAKNIQYF.

This clonotype has only a few counts. The CDR3 loop is CASSIGGQAYGYTF. The CDR3 coding sequence is TGTGCCAGCAGCATTGGGGGGCAGGCGTATGGCTACACCTTC. The chain recombines TRBV21-1 with TRBJ1-2; TRBD1 was called by the table and not checked on the DNA. TRBV21-1 corresponds to a pseudogene. CDR3 length: 14 amino acids.

This clonotype was seen many times. This rearrangement joins TRBV9 to TRBJ2-1; D possibly matches TRBD1 or TRBD2 (6 bases each). This CDR3 spans 15 amino acids. Trimming stripped 0 bases from V and 0 bases from J, with 7 bases between. Germline loops: CDR1 SGDLS, CDR2 YYNGEE. The CDR3 nucleotides read TGTGCCAGCAGCGTAGGGGGGGCCTCCTACAATGAGCAGTTCTTC. Translation gives CASSVGGASYNEQFF.

This clonotype was seen ten or more times. At one boundary the junction diverges from the germline segment, which might be a read error. The rearrangement joins TRBV5-1 to TRBJ2-2, with D unclear. The CDR3 length is 11 residues. The V gene's germline CDR1 is SGHRS and CDR2 YFSETQ. The CDR3 DNA reads TGTGCCAGCAGTAACACCGGGGAGCTGTTTTTT. The encoded protein is CASSNTGELFF.

This clonotype was seen only a few times. The chain employs TRBV18 and TRBJ2-1, with 7 bases that match TRBD1. Unmatched junction bases numbered 3, after V lost 2 bases and J lost 2 bases. Germline V CDR1 and CDR2: KGHSH, LQKENI. CDR3 length: 15 amino acids. The CDR3 nucleotides read TGTGCCAGCTCACCAACGCAGGGGGCCTACAATGAGCAGTTCTTC. It is translated as CASSPTQGAYNEQFF.

V usage is TRBV21-1 and J usage is TRBJ2-7. TRBV21-1 constitutes a pseudogene. The CDR3 extends over 13 amino acids. The CDR3 protein is CASSHRRFYEQYF. Here the CDR3 DNA reads TGTGCCAGCAGCCATCGACGGTTCTACGAGCAGTACTTC.

This clonotype was found a few times. The CDR3 protein is CASSTRQGGGYTF. The CDR3 nucleotides read TGTGCCAGCAGTACGCGACAGGGTGGTGGCTACACCTTC. The chain is built from TRBV12-3 or TRBV12-4 and TRBJ1-2; TRBD1 matches 7 bases. The CDR3 loop spans 13 amino acids. The V gene end was trimmed by 5 bases and the J gene end by 7 bases; junction bases not matched to a gene: 7.

This clonotype was counted only a few times. As DNA, the CDR3 is TGCGCCAGCAGTGTAGGGCTACGTTCACCCCTCCACTTT. It yields the protein CASSVGLRSPLHF. The chain couples TRBV10-2 to TRBJ1-6, with D unclear. The CDR3 extends over 13 amino acids. Germline CDR1 is WSHSY and CDR2 is SAAADI. Trimming removed 4 bases at V and 9 bases at J, with 10 bases between.

For the CDR3, the DNA is TGTGCCAGCAGGAGGAATAGGAACGGGGAGCTGTTTTTT. Its translation is CASRRNRNGELFF. The chain carries TRBV12-3 or TRBV12-4 and TRBJ2-2, with D unclear. The V end was cut by 6 bases, the J end by 7 bases, with 12 bases between. The CDR3 loop spans 13 amino acids.

The chain carries TRBV12-3 or TRBV12-4 and TRBJ1-5; unclear D gene. Trimming left V 7 bases short and J 6 bases short, with 28 bases between. The CDR3 has 18 amino acids. The CDR3, as DNA: TGTGCCAGCAACCTCGGACGGGTATTGTCTGTAAGGGTTCAGCCCCAGCATTTT. Amino acid sequence: CASNLGRVLSVRVQPQHF.

This clonotype was detected many times. This chain's CDR3 is CASSYGGGYNEQFF. The CDR3 DNA follows: TGTGCCAGCAGTTACGGGGGGGGGTACAATGAGCAGTTCTTC. V is TRBV6-5 and J is TRBJ2-1, with 7 bases that match TRBD2. This CDR3 is 14 amino acids long. Germline trimming cut 2 bases from V and 4 bases from J; bases unmatched to any gene: 2. Germline values: CDR1 MNHEY, CDR2 SVGAGI.